The present entry profiles one T cell receptor (beta chain) with its context. Antigen: not known. This specimen comes from a study of cytotoxic CD8 clonotypes in ibrutinib-treated CLL. Points from the study as a whole: Lymph node repertoires were not studied, and sampling times were unmatched.

Here immunoSEQ multiplex PCR was the method, and the copy in TCRdb shows in-frame clones only, minus some. The table shows fewer than 50,000 clones, with about 72% occurring only once. This sample comprised PBMCs, obtained after 12 months of ibrutinib treatment. This receptor was taken from a human donor with chronic lymphocytic leukemia.

The CDR3 sequence is CASSLVATEGLEQYF. CDR3 in DNA: TGCGCCAGCAGCTTGGTTGCGACTGAAGGTTTGGAGCAGTACTTC. This sequence joins TRBV5-1 and TRBJ2-7; D unclear. CDR3 length: 15 residues. V lost 0 bases to trimming and J lost 7 bases, with 17 bases between them. Germline-derived CDR1 and CDR2 are SGHRS and YFSETQ.